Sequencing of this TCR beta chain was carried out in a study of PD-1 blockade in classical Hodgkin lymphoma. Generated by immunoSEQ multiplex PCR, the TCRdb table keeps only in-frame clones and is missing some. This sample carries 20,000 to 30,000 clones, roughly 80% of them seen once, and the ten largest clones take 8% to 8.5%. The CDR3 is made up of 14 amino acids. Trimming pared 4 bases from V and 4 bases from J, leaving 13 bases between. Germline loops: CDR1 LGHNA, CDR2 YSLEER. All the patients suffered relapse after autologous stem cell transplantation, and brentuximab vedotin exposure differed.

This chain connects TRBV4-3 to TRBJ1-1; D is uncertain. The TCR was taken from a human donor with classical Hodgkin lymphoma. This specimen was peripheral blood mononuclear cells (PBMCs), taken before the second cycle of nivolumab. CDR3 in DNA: TGCGCCAGCAGCCCTCGGTCCTTACCCACTGAAGCTTTCTTT. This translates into CASSPRSLPTEAFF.